The next 27 T cell receptor beta chains were all read from a single sample in a study of blood T cell repertoires in COVID-19. Clones were read by immunoSEQ multiplex PCR, and TCRdb kept only the in-frame ones, dropping some. This sample has approximately 97,000 clones, with 85% found just once. Input material: peripheral blood. The source is an elderly man with acute or convalescent COVID-19.

The chain joins TRBV3-1 (or the pseudogene TRBV3-2) to TRBJ1-3, with D maybe TRBD1 (6 bases). The CDR3 sequence is 16 residues long. Germline V gene data show CDR1 as LGHDT and CDR2 as YNNKEL (reference sequence). V was shortened by 1 base and J by 6 bases, with 16 bases between the two germline ends. CDR3 in amino acids: CASSQGDTLLLNTIYF. Here the CDR3 DNA reads TGTGCCAGCAGCCAAGGGGACACCCTCCTTCTAAACACCATATATTTT.

The chain has TRBV5-1 and TRBJ2-1, with D uncertain. The CDR3 length is 13 residues. Looked up from germline, CDR1 is SGHRS and CDR2 is YFSETQ. V was trimmed by 5 bases and J by 8 bases, leaving 14 bases between them. The CDR3 reads CASSFDTSYEQFF. CDR3 nucleotides: TGCGCCAGCAGTTTTGATACATCTTATGAGCAGTTCTTC.

This clone appeared a few times. This chain uses TRBV5-6 with TRBJ1-6; unclear D gene. The germline gives CDR1 SGHDT, CDR2 YYEEEE. Trimming removed 8 bases at V and 8 bases at J, with 20 bases between. The CDR3 length is 15 residues. The CDR3 coding sequence is TGTGCCAGTACCCTCTCTGCCTCGGGTTATTCACCCCTCCACTTT. Its protein is CASTLSASGYSPLHF.

This chain joins TRBV27 and TRBJ2-6; 8 nucleotides align to TRBD1. CDR1 is MNHEY, CDR2 SMNVEV, per germline (reference sequence). Trimming took 0 bases from V and 0 from J; bases not matched to a gene: 10. This CDR3 comprises 20 residues. The CDR3 region is CASSLSPSRGRSSGANVLTF. The CDR3 DNA follows: TGTGCCAGCAGTTTATCCCCCTCCAGGGGGCGCAGCTCTGGGGCCAACGTCCTGACTTTC. The whole variable domain, filled in from reference TRBV27 and TRBJ2-6, reads EAQVTQNPRYLITVTGKKLTVTCSQNMNHEYMSWYRQDPGLGLRQIYYSMNVEVTDKGDVPEGYKVSRKEKRNFPLILESPSPNQTSLYFCASSLSPSRGRSSGANVLTFGAGSRLTVL.

This chain uses TRBV20-1 with TRBJ2-3; TRBD2 matches at 16 bases. CDR3 length: 17 residues. Germline values: CDR1 DFQATT, CDR2 SNEGSKA (reference sequence). V was pared by 3 bases and J by 6 bases, with 9 bases of the junction left unmatched. The CDR3 loop reads CSASGGTSGRATDTQYF. The DNA of the CDR3 is TGCAGTGCTAGTGGGGGGACTAGCGGGAGGGCCACGGATACGCAGTATTTT.

The rearrangement joins TRBV28 to TRBJ1-1; 9 positions match TRBD1. V lost 6 bases, J lost 1 base, and 9 bases stayed unmatched. The CDR3 is 16 amino acids. Germline values: CDR1 MDHEN, CDR2 SYDVKM. The CDR3 reads CASSGDRVFQNTEAFF. Here the CDR3 DNA reads TGTGCCAGCAGCGGGGACAGGGTTTTTCAGAACACTGAAGCTTTCTTT.

This chain uses TRBV18 with TRBJ2-7; D is unclear. V gave up 5 bases and J gave up 3 bases, with 8 bases separating them. Germline values: CDR1 KGHSH, CDR2 LQKENI. There are 12 residues in the CDR3. CDR3 coding DNA: TGTGCCAGCTCATCAGACAACTACGAGCAGTACTTC. This sequence encodes CASSSDNYEQYF.

V usage is TRBV20-1 and J usage is TRBJ2-1, with a tentative D call TRBD2 (6 bases). V lost 3 bases, J lost 4 bases, and 10 bases lay in between. There are 13 residues in the CDR3. Per germline, CDR1 DFQATT and CDR2 SNEGSKA (reference sequence). For the CDR3, the DNA is TGCAGTGCTAGTTCGGACTATTACAATGAGCAGTTCTTC. Translation: CSASSDYYNEQFF.

The chain employs TRBV6-5 and TRBJ1-2; maybe TRBD1 (6 bases). V dropped 2 bases and J dropped 8 bases, with 9 bases sitting between them. CDR1 is MNHEY, CDR2 SVGAGI, per germline. CDR3 size: 12 residues. CDR3 DNA: TGTGCCAGCAGTTACCCAGGGGTGGGCTACACCTTC. Protein product: CASSYPGVGYTF.

This sequence joins TRBV29-1 and TRBJ2-7; 10 positions match TRBD1. This CDR3 comprises 13 residues. Germline values: CDR1 SQVTM, CDR2 ANQGSEA. The J segment lost 2 bases and the V segment lost 3 bases, leaving 1 base of the junction unmatched. CDR3 DNA: TGCAGCGTTGAGGGACAGGGGACCTACGAGCAGTACTTC. Residues: CSVEGQGTYEQYF.

This chain links TRBV4-1 with TRBJ2-5; 7 bases match TRBD1. V was pared by 0 bases and J by 4 bases, with 5 bases of the junction left unmatched. Germline CDR1 MGHRA, CDR2 YSYEKL. The length of the CDR3 is 15 residues. For the CDR3, the DNA is TGCGCCAGCAGCCAAGACCCTAACAGGGGAGAGACCCAGTACTTC. It specifies CASSQDPNRGETQYF.

The chain recombines TRBV5-8 with TRBJ2-5; D might be TRBD1 (7 bases). This CDR3 spans 16 amino acids. In germline, CDR1 is SGHTS, CDR2 YDEGEE. The germline V and J ends were trimmed by 0 bases and 2 bases, with 14 bases remaining between them. Written as DNA, the CDR3 is TGTGCCAGCAGCTTGGTACACGCAGGGGGGCAAGAGACCCAGTACTTC. It translates to CASSLVHAGGQETQYF.

V and J are TRBV20-1 and TRBJ1-4; no reliable D call. CDR1 and CDR2 (germline): DFQATT, SNEGSKA (reference sequence). Trimming stripped 3 bases from V and 0 bases from J, with 8 bases between. CDR3 length: 14 residues. CDR3 nucleotide sequence: TGCAGTGCTAGTAGCCCAACAACTAATGAAAAACTGTTTTTT. Its translation: CSASSPTTNEKLFF.

This clone was observed a handful of times. This rearrangement joins TRBV9 to TRBJ2-2; TRBD2 aligns across 7 bases. This CDR3 region has 16 residues. The junction had 5 bases not matched to a gene; V was cut back by 3 bases and J by 0 bases. The germline CDR1 and CDR2 sequences are SGDLS and YYNGEE. This chain's CDR3 is CASSGWTRSNTGELFF. The CDR3 DNA sequence: TGTGCCAGCAGCGGTTGGACTAGATCGAACACCGGGGAGCTGTTTTTT.

In this sample, this clone turned up a few times. The chain combines TRBV5-3 with TRBJ1-2, with D perhaps matching TRBD1 (6 bases). TRBV5-3 is marked as an open reading frame, function uncertain. V lost 4 bases to trimming and J lost 4 bases, with 23 bases between them. The CDR3 length is 17 residues. This chain's CDR3 is CARSNLGDGGRIYGYTF. DNA for the CDR3: TGTGCCAGAAGCAATCTCGGGGATGGGGGCAGAATCTATGGCTACACCTTC.

This chain uses TRBV30 with TRBJ1-1; possibly TRBD1 for D (6 bases). This CDR3 contains 11 residues. Trimming pared 4 bases from V and 3 bases from J, leaving 6 bases between. Germline V gene data show CDR1 as GTSNPN and CDR2 as SVGIG (reference sequence). The CDR3 sequence is CAWTGDTEAFF. The CDR3 DNA follows: TGTGCCTGGACAGGGGACACTGAAGCTTTCTTT.

V and J are TRBV14 and TRBJ2-2, with 10 bases fitting TRBD2. The V segment lost 2 bases and the J segment 6 bases; nucleotides outside the gene matches: 0. The CDR3 contains 14 residues. CDR1 SGHDN and CDR2 FVKESK come from the germline V gene. CDR3 residues: CASSQSGRAGELFF. The CDR3 region has the DNA TGTGCCAGCAGCCAAAGCGGGAGGGCCGGGGAGCTGTTTTTT.

The rearrangement links TRBV28 to TRBJ1-5, with D possibly being TRBD1 (5 bases). The V gene lost 6 bases and the J gene lost 0 bases, with 18 bases spanning the gap. Germline CDR1 MDHEN, CDR2 SYDVKM. The CDR3 is 17 amino acids. The CDR3 nucleotides read TGTGCCAGCAGGGCTTGGGAGGGGTTTCCTAGCAATCAGCCCCAGCATTTT. Translated, it gives CASRAWEGFPSNQPQHF. The variable domain in full, completed from reference TRBV28 and TRBJ1-5, reads DVKVTQSSRYLVKRTGEKVFLECVQDMDHENMFWYRQDPGLGLRLIYFSYDVKMKEKGDIPEGYSVSREKKERFSLILESASTNQTSMYLCASRAWEGFPSNQPQHFGDGTRLSIL.

The V and J genes are TRBV4-1 and TRBJ2-2; no clear D. The CDR3 has 18 residues. The ends were cut back, 4 bases at V and 0 bases at J, with 18 bases in the middle. Germline V gives CDR1 MGHRA, CDR2 YSYEKL. This chain's CDR3 is CASSPTPTTETNTGELFF. In nucleotides, the CDR3 is TGCGCCAGCAGCCCCACTCCAACCACGGAGACGAACACCGGGGAGCTGTTTTTT.

This clone was observed a single time. The chain uses TRBV28 and TRBJ1-2; weak D call: TRBD1 (6 bases). CDR3 size: 14 residues. Germline lookup yields CDR1 MDHEN and CDR2 SYDVKM. Deletions cut 0 bases from V and 6 bases from J, with 11 bases between. The CDR3 nucleotides read TGTGCCAGCAGTTTATGGGACAGAGAAAATGGCTACACCTTC. It codes for CASSLWDRENGYTF.

CDR3 loop: CASSLTPGSTDTQYF. In nucleotides, the CDR3 is TGTGCCAGCAGCTTAACCCCCGGGAGCACAGATACGCAGTATTTT. The chain recombines TRBV7-3 with TRBJ2-3, with D uncertain. With 0 bases removed from V and 0 bases from J, the gap between germline ends came to 7 bases. This CDR3 region has 15 residues. Germline CDR1 is SGHTA and CDR2 is FQGTGA.

This sequence joins TRBV6-2 or TRBV6-3 and TRBJ1-1; the D gene is possibly TRBD1 (5 bases). The CDR3 totals 14 residues. From germline, CDR1 is MNHEY and CDR2 SVGEGT. With 6 bases removed from V and 7 bases from J, the gap between germline ends came to 18 bases. The CDR3 DNA reads as TGTGCCAGCAGCCCTTTTACAGGAATCGGTGAAGCTTTCTTT. It is translated as CASSPFTGIGEAFF.

The chain links TRBV11-3 to TRBJ2-3; tentatively, D is TRBD2 (6 bases). This CDR3 comprises 14 residues. Trimming took off 4 bases at V and 6 bases at J, with 14 bases between the two ends. Germline V lookup: CDR1 SGHNT, CDR2 YENEEA. CDR3 protein: CASSYRDSGDTQYF. CDR3 coding DNA: TGTGCCAGCAGCTACCGGGACTCAGGGGATACGCAGTATTTT.

This chain connects TRBV5-1 to TRBJ2-3; 9 nucleotides agree with TRBD2. The CDR3 totals 15 residues. The germline V gene has CDR1 SGHRS and CDR2 YFSETQ. The V and J ends lost 4 bases and 1 base, in that order; junction bases with no gene match: 4. The CDR3 DNA follows: TGCGCCAGCAGCCCCATAGCGGGAGGCACAGATACGCAGTATTTT. It is translated as CASSPIAGGTDTQYF.

The chain is built from TRBV2 and TRBJ1-3; 8 bases agree with TRBD1. Germline CDR1 and CDR2: SNHLY and FYNNEI. V shed 10 bases, J shed 4 bases, and the junction held 6 bases outside the gene matches. There are 13 residues in the CDR3. For the CDR3, the DNA is TGTGCCACCAACAGGGGGGCCGGAAACACCATATATTTT. Its translation: CATNRGAGNTIYF.

The chain combines TRBV29-1 with TRBJ2-3; 7 bases map to TRBD1. This CDR3 is 14 amino acids long. V lost 4 bases and J lost 1; bases outside the gene matches: 5. Germline lookup yields CDR1 SQVTM and CDR2 ANQGSEA. The chain's CDR3 is CSVVGDSGTDTQYF. CDR3 in DNA: TGCAGCGTTGTAGGGGACAGCGGCACAGATACGCAGTATTTT.

This clone has just a few counts. The V and J genes are TRBV28 and TRBJ1-2; TRBD1 matches 7 bases. The germline gives CDR1 MDHEN, CDR2 SYDVKM. Losses at the gene ends were 4 bases for V and 7 bases for J; bases not matched to a gene: 0. CDR3 length equals 11 residues. The CDR3 DNA sequence: TGTGCCAGCAGTTACAGGGGTGGCTACACCTTC. Protein product: CASSYRGGYTF.